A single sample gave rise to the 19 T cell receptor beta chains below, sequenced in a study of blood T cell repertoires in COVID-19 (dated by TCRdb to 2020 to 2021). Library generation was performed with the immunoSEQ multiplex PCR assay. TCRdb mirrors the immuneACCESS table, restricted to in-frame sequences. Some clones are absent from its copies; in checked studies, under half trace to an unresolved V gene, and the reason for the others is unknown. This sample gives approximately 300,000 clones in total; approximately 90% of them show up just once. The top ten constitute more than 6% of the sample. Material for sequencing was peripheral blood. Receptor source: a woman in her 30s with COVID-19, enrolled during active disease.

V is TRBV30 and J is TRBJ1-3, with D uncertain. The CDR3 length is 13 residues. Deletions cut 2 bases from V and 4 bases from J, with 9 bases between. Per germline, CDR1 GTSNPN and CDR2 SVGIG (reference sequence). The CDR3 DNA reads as TGTGCCTGGAGTACCGGCGGAGGAAACACCATATATTTT. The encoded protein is CAWSTGGGNTIYF.

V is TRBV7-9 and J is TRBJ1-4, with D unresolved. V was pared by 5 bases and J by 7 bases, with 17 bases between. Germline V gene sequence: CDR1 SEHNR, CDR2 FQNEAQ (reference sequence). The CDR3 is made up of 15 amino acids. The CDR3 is CASSPHSGGSEKLFF. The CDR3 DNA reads TGTGCCAGCAGCCCCCATTCGGGTGGGAGTGAAAAACTGTTTTTT. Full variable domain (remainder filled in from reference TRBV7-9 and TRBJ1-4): DTGVSQNPRHKITKRGQNVTFRCDPISEHNRLYWYRQTLGQGPEFLTYFQNEAQLEKSRLLSDRFSAERPKGSFSTLEIQRTEQGDSAMYLCASSPHSGGSEKLFFGSGTQLSVL.

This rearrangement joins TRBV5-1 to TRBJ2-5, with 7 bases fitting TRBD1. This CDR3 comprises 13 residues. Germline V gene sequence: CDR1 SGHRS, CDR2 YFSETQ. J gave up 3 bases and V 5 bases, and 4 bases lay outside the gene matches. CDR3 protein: CASSPGQEETQYF. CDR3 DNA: TGCGCCAGCAGTCCCGGACAGGAAGAGACCCAGTACTTC.

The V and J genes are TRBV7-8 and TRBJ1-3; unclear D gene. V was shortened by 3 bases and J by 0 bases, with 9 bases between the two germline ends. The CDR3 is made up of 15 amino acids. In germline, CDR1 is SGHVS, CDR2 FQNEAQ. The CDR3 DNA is TGTGCCAGCAGCTTGGACTTGGGCTCTGGAAACACCATATATTTT. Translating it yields CASSLDLGSGNTIYF.

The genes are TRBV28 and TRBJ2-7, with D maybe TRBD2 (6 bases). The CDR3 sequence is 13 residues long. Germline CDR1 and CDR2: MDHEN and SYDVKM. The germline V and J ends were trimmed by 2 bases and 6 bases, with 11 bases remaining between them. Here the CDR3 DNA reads TGTGCCAGCAGTTTAACGGGAGTAACCGAGCAGTACTTC. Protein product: CASSLTGVTEQYF.

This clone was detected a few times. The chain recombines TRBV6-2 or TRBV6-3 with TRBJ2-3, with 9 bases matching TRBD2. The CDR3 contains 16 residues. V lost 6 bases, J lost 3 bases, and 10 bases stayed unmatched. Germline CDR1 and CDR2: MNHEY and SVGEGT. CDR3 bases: TGTGCCAGCAGCCCTGTAGCGGGAGTGGGAACAGATACGCAGTATTTT. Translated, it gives CASSPVAGVGTDTQYF.

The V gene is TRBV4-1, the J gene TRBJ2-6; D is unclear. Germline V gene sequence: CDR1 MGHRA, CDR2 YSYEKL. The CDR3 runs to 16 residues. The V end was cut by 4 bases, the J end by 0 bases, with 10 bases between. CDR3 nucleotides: TGCGCCAGCAGCCCCCTGACACACTCTGGGGCCAACGTCCTGACTTTC. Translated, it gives CASSPLTHSGANVLTF.

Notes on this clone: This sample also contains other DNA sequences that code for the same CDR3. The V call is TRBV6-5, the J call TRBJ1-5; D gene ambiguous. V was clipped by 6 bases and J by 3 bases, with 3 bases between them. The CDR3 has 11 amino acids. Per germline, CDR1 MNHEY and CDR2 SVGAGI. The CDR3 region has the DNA TGTGCCAGCAGCCACAATCAGCCCCAGCATTTT. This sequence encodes CASSHNQPQHF.

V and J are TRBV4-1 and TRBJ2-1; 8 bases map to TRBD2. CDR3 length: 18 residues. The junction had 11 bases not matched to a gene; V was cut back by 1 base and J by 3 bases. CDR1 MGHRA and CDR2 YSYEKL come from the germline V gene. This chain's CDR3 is CASSQGGGGLAGYNEQFF. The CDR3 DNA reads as TGCGCCAGCAGCCAAGGGGGAGGGGGGCTAGCGGGCTACAATGAGCAGTTCTTC.

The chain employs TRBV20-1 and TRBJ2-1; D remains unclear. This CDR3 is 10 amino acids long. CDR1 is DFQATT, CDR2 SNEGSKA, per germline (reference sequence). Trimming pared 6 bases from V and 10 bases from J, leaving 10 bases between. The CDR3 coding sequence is TGCAGTGCAACCGGGTTCGAGCAGTTCTTC. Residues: CSATGFEQFF.

As DNA, the CDR3 is TGTGCCAGCAGCCCTGGGACACTCTCTGGAAACACCATATATTTT. Amino acid sequence: CASSPGTLSGNTIYF. The chain recombines TRBV13 with TRBJ1-3; D might be TRBD1 (6 bases). CDR1 and CDR2 (germline): PRHDT, FYEKMQ (reference sequence). V was trimmed by 5 bases and J by 0 bases, leaving 11 bases between them. The CDR3 is made up of 15 amino acids.

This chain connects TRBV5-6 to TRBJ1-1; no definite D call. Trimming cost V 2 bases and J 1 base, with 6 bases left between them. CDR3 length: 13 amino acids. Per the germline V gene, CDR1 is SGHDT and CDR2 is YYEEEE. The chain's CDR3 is CASSFVWNTEAFF. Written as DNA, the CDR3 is TGTGCCAGCAGCTTCGTCTGGAACACTGAAGCTTTCTTT.

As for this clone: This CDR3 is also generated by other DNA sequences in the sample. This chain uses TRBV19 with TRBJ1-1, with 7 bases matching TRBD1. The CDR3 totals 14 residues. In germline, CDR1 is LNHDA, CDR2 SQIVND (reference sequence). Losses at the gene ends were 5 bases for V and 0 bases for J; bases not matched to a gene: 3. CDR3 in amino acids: CASSPGQLNTEAFF. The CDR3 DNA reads TGTGCCAGTAGTCCGGGACAGCTGAACACTGAAGCTTTCTTT.

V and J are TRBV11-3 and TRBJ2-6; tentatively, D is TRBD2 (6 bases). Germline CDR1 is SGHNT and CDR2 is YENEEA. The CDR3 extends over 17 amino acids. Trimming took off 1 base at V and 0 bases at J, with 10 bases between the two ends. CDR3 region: CASSLGGLNSGANVLTF. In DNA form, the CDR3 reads TGTGCCAGCAGCTTAGGGGGACTTAACTCTGGGGCCAACGTCCTGACTTTC.

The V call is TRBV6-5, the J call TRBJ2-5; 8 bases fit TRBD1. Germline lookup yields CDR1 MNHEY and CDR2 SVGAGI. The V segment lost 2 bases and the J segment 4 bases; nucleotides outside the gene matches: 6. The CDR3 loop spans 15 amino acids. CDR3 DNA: TGTGCCAGCAGTTACGCCAGGGGGCCGGGAGAGACCCAGTACTTC. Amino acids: CASSYARGPGETQYF.

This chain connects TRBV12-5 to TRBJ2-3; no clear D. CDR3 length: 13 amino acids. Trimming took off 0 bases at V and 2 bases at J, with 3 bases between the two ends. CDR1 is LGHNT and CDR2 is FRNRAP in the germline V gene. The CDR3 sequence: CASGLVHTDTQYF. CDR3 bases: TGTGCTAGTGGTTTGGTACACACAGATACGCAGTATTTT.

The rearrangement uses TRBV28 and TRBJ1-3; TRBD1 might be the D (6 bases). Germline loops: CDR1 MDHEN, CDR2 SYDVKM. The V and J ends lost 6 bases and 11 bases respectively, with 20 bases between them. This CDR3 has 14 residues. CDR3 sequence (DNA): TGTGCCAGCAGCTCACTCGGACAGAGGCCAGCCATATATTTT. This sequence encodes CASSSLGQRPAIYF.

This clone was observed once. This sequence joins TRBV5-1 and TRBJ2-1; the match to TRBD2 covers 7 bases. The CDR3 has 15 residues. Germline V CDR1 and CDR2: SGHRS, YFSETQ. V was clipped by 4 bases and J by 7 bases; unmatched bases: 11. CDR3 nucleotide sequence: TGCGCCAGCAGCAGAGTGGGGGGGAGCAAAAATGAGCAGTTCTTC. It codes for CASSRVGGSKNEQFF.

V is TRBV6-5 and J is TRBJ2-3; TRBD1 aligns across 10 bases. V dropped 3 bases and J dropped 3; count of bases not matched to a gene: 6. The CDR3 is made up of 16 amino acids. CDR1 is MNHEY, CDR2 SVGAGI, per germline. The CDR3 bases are TGTGCCAGCAGTTATTTGGGACAGGGGAAAACAGATACGCAGTATTTT. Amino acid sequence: CASSYLGQGKTDTQYF.